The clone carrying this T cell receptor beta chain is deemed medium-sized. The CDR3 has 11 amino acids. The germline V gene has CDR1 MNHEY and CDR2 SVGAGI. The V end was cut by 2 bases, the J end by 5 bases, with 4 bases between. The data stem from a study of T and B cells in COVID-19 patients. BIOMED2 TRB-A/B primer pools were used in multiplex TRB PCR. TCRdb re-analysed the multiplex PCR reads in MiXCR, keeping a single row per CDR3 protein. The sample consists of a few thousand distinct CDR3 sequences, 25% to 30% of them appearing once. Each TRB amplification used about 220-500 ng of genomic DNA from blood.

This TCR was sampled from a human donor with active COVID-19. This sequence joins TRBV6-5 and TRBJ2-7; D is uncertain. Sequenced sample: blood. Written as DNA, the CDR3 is TGTGCCAGCAGTTACGGGGACGAGCAGTACTTC. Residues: CASSYGDEQYF.